One and the same sample provided the 25 T cell receptor beta chains below, sequenced in a study of identical twins. TCRdb re-called the 5' RACE reads with MiXCR, one entry per CDR3 protein. The sample comprises under 1 million distinct CDR3 sequences, around an eighth of which are singletons, and 1.5% to 2% rests with the top ten. The same sample was also studied in work on yellow fever vaccine responses in identical twins.

Sequencing used PBMCs. The source of these receptors is a woman aged 18-29 years in good health.

This chain joins TRBV7-8 and TRBJ2-5, with 9 bases that match TRBD2. Germline V gene lookup returns CDR1 SGHVS and CDR2 FQNEAQ. V was clipped by 5 bases and J by 1 base; unmatched bases: 11. The CDR3 extends over 17 amino acids. CDR3: CASSRNPMTSGQETQYF. In DNA, the CDR3 is TGTGCCAGCAGCCGCAACCCCATGACTAGCGGCCAAGAGACCCAGTACTTC.

This clonotype was counted a few times. The rearrangement joins TRBV20-1 to TRBJ2-7, with TRBD2 matching 10 bases. Trimming at V came to 2 bases and at J to 1 base, leaving 5 bases not matched to a gene. Germline V CDR1 and CDR2: DFQATT, SNEGSKA (reference sequence). The CDR3 is made up of 15 amino acids. The CDR3 protein is CSARTLAGVSYEQYV. Written as DNA, the CDR3 is TGCAGTGCTAGAACTCTAGCGGGGGTTTCCTACGAGCAGTACGTC.

The rearrangement joins TRBV12-3 or TRBV12-4 to TRBJ1-4, with D perhaps TRBD1 (6 bases). The V end lost 4 bases, the J end lost 10 bases, and 22 bases lay between the germline ends. The CDR3 is 16 residues long. CDR3 sequence reads: CASSSMGAGEDRKLFF. In DNA form, the CDR3 reads TGTGCCAGCAGTTCCATGGGGGCGGGCGAGGACAGAAAACTGTTTTTT.

This clonotype was detected ten times or more. The chain carries TRBV6-5 and TRBJ1-5; D gene uncertain. The germline gives CDR1 MNHEY, CDR2 SVGAGI. CDR3 length: 13 amino acids. The V end lost 1 base, the J end lost 0 bases, and 1 base lay between the germline ends. The CDR3 DNA reads as TGTGCCAGCAGTTACTATAGCAATCAGCCCCAGCATTTT. Its translation is CASSYYSNQPQHF.

This clonotype was seen at least ten times. This chain uses TRBV5-1 with TRBJ2-5; D is uncertain. Germline V lookup: CDR1 SGHRS, CDR2 YFSETQ. The V and J ends lost 4 bases and 1 base respectively, with 11 bases between them. The CDR3 is 14 amino acids. DNA of the CDR3: TGCGCCAGCAGCCAAATGAGGCTCCAAGAGACCCAGTACTTC. This codes for CASSQMRLQETQYF.

The genes are TRBV7-9 and TRBJ1-6; D gene unclear. Germline V gene data show CDR1 as SEHNR and CDR2 as FQNEAQ (reference sequence). Deletions cut 7 bases from V and 9 bases from J, with 22 bases between. The CDR3 contains 16 residues. The CDR3 bases are TGTGCCAGCAACCGCGCTTTGGGTATAGCAGTTTCACCCCTCCACTTT. This gives the protein CASNRALGIAVSPLHF. The variable domain in full, completed from reference TRBV7-9 and TRBJ1-6, reads DTGVSQNPRHKITKRGQNVTFRCDPISEHNRLYWYRQTLGQGPEFLTYFQNEAQLEKSRLLSDRFSAERPKGSFSTLEIQRTEQGDSAMYLCASNRALGIAVSPLHFGNGTRLTVT.

V usage is TRBV7-8 and J usage is TRBJ2-1; 7 bases match TRBD2. The CDR3 runs 17 residues. CDR1 and CDR2 from the germline V gene are SGHVS and FQNEAQ. The ends lost 5 bases at V and 4 bases at J; junction bases unmatched: 14. In DNA form, the CDR3 reads TGTGCCAGCAGCCCATCCCCCGGGACTACAATTTACAATGAGCAGTTCTTC. Translating it yields CASSPSPGTTIYNEQFF.

This clonotype has only a few counts. The chain has TRBV20-1 and TRBJ2-7; 15 bases agree with TRBD2. Germline CDR1 DFQATT, CDR2 SNEGSKA (reference sequence). CDR3 length: 14 amino acids. After removal of 6 bases from V and 3 bases from J, the junction contained 3 bases not matched to a gene. The CDR3 bases are TGCAGTGCAGAGGGACTAGCGGGGGGCTACGAGCAGTACGTC. It specifies CSAEGLAGGYEQYV.

This clonotype has at least ten counts. The J gene is TRBJ2-3, the V gene TRBV12-3 or TRBV12-4, with 12 bases identical to TRBD2. The V gene end was trimmed by 6 bases and the J gene end by 6 bases; junction bases not matched to a gene: 4. The CDR3 totals 14 residues. CDR3 in amino acids: CASSQLAGGDTQYF. The CDR3 DNA reads as TGTGCCAGCAGCCAACTAGCGGGAGGTGATACGCAGTATTTT.

This clonotype was counted many times. The CDR3, as DNA: TGTGCCAGCAGTTACAAAGGGTTTGGCTACACCTTC. This gives the protein CASSYKGFGYTF. This chain joins TRBV6-5 and TRBJ1-2; no firm D call. Trimming shortened V by 2 bases and J by 7 bases, and 8 bases separated the two germline ends. This CDR3 is 12 amino acids long. Germline V gives CDR1 MNHEY, CDR2 SVGAGI.

The chain employs TRBV5-1 and TRBJ2-3, with 12 bases aligning to TRBD2. V gave up 1 base and J gave up 3 bases; unmatched junction bases: 6. Germline V CDR1 and CDR2: SGHRS, YFSETQ. The CDR3 covers 17 residues. This CDR3 is CASSLMTSGSGTDTQYF. The DNA for the CDR3 is TGCGCCAGCAGCTTGATGACTAGCGGGAGCGGGACAGATACGCAGTATTTT.

This clonotype showed up just a few times. This chain links TRBV15 with TRBJ2-3, with unresolved D. With 1 base removed from V and 4 bases from J, the gap between germline ends came to 12 bases. The germline V gene has CDR1 LNHNV and CDR2 YYDKDF (reference sequence). The CDR3 spans 15 residues. The CDR3 here is CATSRGGSLPDTQYF. Written as DNA, the CDR3 is TGTGCCACCAGCAGAGGTGGCTCCCTCCCAGATACGCAGTATTTT.

CDR3 bases: TGTGCCAGCAGTGAACAGGAGCCCCAGCATTTT. Residues: CASSEQEPQHF. The J gene is TRBJ1-5, the V gene TRBV2; D gene ambiguous. This CDR3 contains 11 residues. The germline V and J ends were trimmed by 2 bases and 8 bases, with 4 bases remaining between them. Germline CDR1 is SNHLY and CDR2 is FYNNEI.

This clonotype was observed at least ten times. As DNA, the CDR3 is TGTGCCAGCTCACCCCCCGCGTACAATGAGCAGTTCTTC. This codes for CASSPPAYNEQFF. The chain uses TRBV18 and TRBJ2-1; D gene unclear. V gave up 3 bases and J gave up 4 bases, with 7 bases separating them. Germline V lookup: CDR1 KGHSH, CDR2 LQKENI. CDR3 length: 13 amino acids.

The CDR3 DNA reads as TGTGCCAGCAGTGACTGGGGAACTAATGAAAAACTGTTTTTT. It encodes CASSDWGTNEKLFF. The chain is built from TRBV2 and TRBJ1-4; the D is unclear. The germline V gene has CDR1 SNHLY and CDR2 FYNNEI. Trimming took 3 bases from V and 1 from J, leaving 6 bases between them. The CDR3 loop spans 14 amino acids. The variable domain in full, with the rest retrieved from reference TRBV2 and TRBJ1-4, is EPEVTQTPSHQVTQMGQEVILRCVPISNHLYFYWYRQILGQKVEFLVSFYNNEISEKSEIFDDQFSVERPDGSNFTLKIRSTKLEDSAMYFCASSDWGTNEKLFFGSGTQLSVL.

This clonotype was counted between two and nine times. The rearrangement links TRBV21-1 to TRBJ2-5; the table calls TRBD2, which could not be checked here. TRBV21-1 is assigned pseudogene status. The CDR3 contains 17 residues. The CDR3 spells CASSKGVGGLPKETQYF. Written as DNA, the CDR3 is TGTGCCAGCAGCAAAGGGGTCGGGGGACTACCTAAAGAGACCCAGTACTTC.

V usage is TRBV7-6 and J usage is TRBJ2-2; 8 bases are a match to TRBD1. Germline V gene data show CDR1 as SGHVS and CDR2 as FNYEAQ. The CDR3 runs 14 residues. V lost 6 bases to trimming and J lost 6 bases; unmatched junction nucleotides: 6. The CDR3 spells CASSRSTGAGELFF. The CDR3 region has the DNA TGTGCCAGCAGTAGATCGACAGGGGCCGGGGAGCTGTTTTTT.

This clonotype has just a few counts. J is TRBJ2-1 and V is TRBV20-1; D may be TRBD1 or TRBD2 (6 bases each). Between the trimmed V and J ends, which lost 6 bases and 5 bases, there was a span of 14 bases. The CDR3 is 13 residues long. Looked up from germline, CDR1 is DFQATT and CDR2 is SNEGSKA (reference sequence). The CDR3 coding sequence is TGCAGTGCAAGGGGGGAAGGTAACAATGAGCAGTTCTTC. It translates to CSARGEGNNEQFF.

This clonotype came up a few times. The chain has TRBV11-2 and TRBJ1-2; 9 bases map to TRBD1. V trimming: 5 bases; J trimming: 1 base; junction bases outside the gene matches: 5. CDR1 SGHAT and CDR2 FQNNGV come from the germline V gene. CDR3 length: 15 amino acids. CDR3 in DNA: TGTGCCAGCAGCCTATGGGACAGGGTTAACTATGGCTACACCTTC. This codes for CASSLWDRVNYGYTF.

The sample holds many counts of this clonotype. The V call is TRBV3-1, the J call TRBJ2-2; D remains ambiguous. CDR3 size: 14 residues. V was clipped by 3 bases and J by 2 bases, with 7 bases between them. Looked up from germline, CDR1 is LGHDT and CDR2 is YNNKEL (reference sequence). This CDR3 reads CASSQYRNTGELFF. CDR3 sequence (DNA): TGTGCCAGCAGCCAGTACCGAAACACCGGGGAGCTGTTTTTT.

J is TRBJ1-5 and V is TRBV28; a possible D gene is TRBD1 (6 bases). Germline V gene sequence: CDR1 MDHEN, CDR2 SYDVKM. V was clipped by 2 bases and J by 0 bases, with 26 bases between them. The CDR3 runs 21 residues. Here the CDR3 DNA reads TGTGCCAGCAGTTTAATGTCATGGGGGCGCGAGGAGTGGTATAGCAATCAGCCCCAGCATTTT. Translated, it gives CASSLMSWGREEWYSNQPQHF.

CDR3 protein: CASSHPGQGLTGELFF. DNA for the CDR3: TGCGCCAGCAGCCACCCGGGACAGGGCCTCACCGGGGAGCTGTTTTTT. The V and J genes are TRBV4-1 and TRBJ2-2; TRBD1 matches at 9 bases. The germline CDR1 and CDR2 sequences are MGHRA and YSYEKL. Trimming at V came to 3 bases and at J to 4 bases, leaving 6 bases not matched to a gene. The CDR3 is made up of 16 amino acids.

This clonotype was found many times. The junction and the germline gene differ at one end; a read error may be behind it. The genes are TRBV19 and TRBJ1-5; D uncertain. The CDR3 totals 12 residues. CDR1 is LNHDA and CDR2 is SQIVND in the germline V gene (reference sequence). CDR3 nucleotide sequence: TGTGCCAGTAGAATAGACAATCAGCCCCAGCATTTT. Amino acids: CASRIDNQPQHF.

This clonotype was picked up a small number of times. The chain links TRBV7-8 to TRBJ2-1; TRBD2 aligns across 8 bases. CDR3 size: 19 residues. V was clipped by 3 bases and J by 1 base; unmatched bases: 14. Looked up from germline, CDR1 is SGHVS and CDR2 is FQNEAQ. The CDR3 protein is CASSLTWTGGGMSYNEQFF. In DNA, the CDR3 is TGTGCCAGCAGCTTGACATGGACGGGAGGGGGGATGTCCTACAATGAGCAGTTCTTC.

This chain connects TRBV6-1 to TRBJ2-4, with 13 bases lining up with TRBD2. Germline-derived CDR1 and CDR2 are MNHNS and SASEGT. The CDR3 runs to 16 residues. The trim removed 6 bases at V and 4 bases at J, leaving 6 bases unmatched. CDR3 nucleotides: TGTGCCAGCAGAGTCCGACTAGCGGGAGGAAAAAACATTCAGTACTTC. It codes for CASRVRLAGGKNIQYF.